This T cell receptor beta chain was captured in a study of post-analysis software for immune sequencing data. Study overall: Included among the disease courses, which were recorded for the cohort, were relapsing-remitting, secondary progressive and progressive-relapsing multiple sclerosis. General study findings and limits: Roughly five TRBV segments appeared more often in patients than in controls, and TRBV5-6, TRBV5-1 and TRBV20-1 were among these. Significantly decreased normalized Chao1 diversity was recorded for multiple sclerosis patients relative to controls.

Each TCR beta cDNA library carried unique molecular identifiers. A few hundred thousand cDNA molecules came from roughly 1 to 10 million T cells. Each CDR3 protein gets one entry after TCRdb re-called the PCR reads with MiXCR. The sample contains 740,000 or so distinct CDR3 sequences, roughly 50% of which appear only once. Germline CDR1 SGHTA, CDR2 FQGNSA. The CDR3 loop spans 15 amino acids. Trimming shortened V by 3 bases and J by 6 bases, and 16 bases separated the two germline ends. In its sample, this clonotype was seen a few times. Its antigen is currently unknown. The TCR sequence derives from a girl aged 10-17 years with multiple sclerosis. V gene TRBV7-2 combines with J gene TRBJ2-3, with D tentatively TRBD2 (6 bases). Sequencing input: blood. The CDR3 here is CASSLPQAGMDTQYF. The CDR3 DNA reads as TGTGCCAGCAGCTTGCCGCAAGCGGGTATGGATACGCAGTATTTT.